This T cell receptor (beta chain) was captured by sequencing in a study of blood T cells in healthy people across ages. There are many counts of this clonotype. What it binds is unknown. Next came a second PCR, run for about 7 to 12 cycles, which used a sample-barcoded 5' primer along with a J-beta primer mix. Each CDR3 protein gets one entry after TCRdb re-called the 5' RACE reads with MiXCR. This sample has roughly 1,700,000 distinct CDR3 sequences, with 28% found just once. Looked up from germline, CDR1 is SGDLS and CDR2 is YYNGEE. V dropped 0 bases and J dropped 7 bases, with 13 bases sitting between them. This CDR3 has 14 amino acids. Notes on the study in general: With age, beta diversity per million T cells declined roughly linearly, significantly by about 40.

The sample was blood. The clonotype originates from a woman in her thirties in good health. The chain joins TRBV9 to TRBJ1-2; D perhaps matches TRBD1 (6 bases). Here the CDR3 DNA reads TGTGCCAGCAGCGTAGGAGGGGGACTTAGTGGCTACACCTTC. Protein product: CASSVGGGLSGYTF.